Following are 30 T cell receptor beta chains from one sample sequenced in a study of T cell responses to AZD1222 COVID-19 vaccine. The table came from immunoSEQ multiplex PCR; TCRdb's copy has only in-frame clones and leaves some out. This table holds tens of thousands of clones, approximately 90% found once. This specimen consisted of peripheral blood, obtained on day 0 of AZD1222 vaccination. The receptors derive from an adult in good health.

This chain joins TRBV30 and TRBJ2-7; D is unresolved. Trimming cost V 6 bases and J 6 bases, with 27 bases left between them. CDR1 is GTSNPN and CDR2 is SVGIG in the germline V gene (reference sequence). This CDR3 has 16 amino acids. CDR3 residues: CACSDPLVEGWREQYF. The DNA of the CDR3 is TGTGCCTGCTCGGACCCCCTCGTGGAAGGGTGGCGCGAGCAGTACTTC. The full variable domain, completed using reference TRBV30 and TRBJ2-7, is SQTIHQWPATLVQPVGSPLSLECTVEGTSNPNLYWYRQAAGRGLQLLFYSVGIGQISSEVPQNLSASRPQDRQFILSSKKLLLSDSGFYLCACSDPLVEGWREQYFGPGTRLTVT.

This sequence joins TRBV4-1 and TRBJ2-1; 7 nucleotides match TRBD1. Per the germline V gene, CDR1 is MGHRA and CDR2 is YSYEKL. This CDR3 contains 14 residues. V lost 6 bases and J lost 0; bases outside the gene matches: 2. The CDR3 spells CASRTGSSYNEQFF. CDR3 in DNA: TGCGCCAGCAGGACAGGGAGCTCCTACAATGAGCAGTTCTTC.

This chain connects TRBV6-5 to TRBJ2-1; D perhaps matches TRBD2 (5 bases). The germline V and J ends were trimmed by 2 bases and 5 bases, with 7 bases remaining between them. CDR1 and CDR2 (germline): MNHEY, SVGAGI. The CDR3 runs 13 residues. CDR3 bases: TGTGCCAGCAGTTACCGGGGAAACAATGAGCAGTTCTTC. Amino acids: CASSYRGNNEQFF.

This clone was seen just once. The rearrangement joins TRBV9 to TRBJ1-3; 9 bases are shared with TRBD1. The V segment lost 4 bases and the J segment 4 bases; nucleotides outside the gene matches: 9. The CDR3 contains 16 residues. Germline-derived CDR1 and CDR2 are SGDLS and YYNGEE. The CDR3 loop reads CASSSQTGGGGNTIYF. DNA of the CDR3: TGTGCCAGCAGCTCCCAGACAGGGGGAGGAGGAAACACCATATATTTT.

The chain couples TRBV12-3 or TRBV12-4 to TRBJ2-3, with a weak D call TRBD2 (5 bases). CDR3 length: 13 amino acids. Trimming removed 3 bases from V and 3 bases from J, with 7 bases in between. This chain's CDR3 is CASSLGETDTQYF. In DNA form, the CDR3 reads TGTGCCAGCAGTTTGGGAGAGACAGATACGCAGTATTTT.

The chain carries TRBV4-2 and TRBJ2-5; D gene ambiguous. Germline V CDR1 and CDR2: LGHNA, YNFKEQ. The CDR3 consists of 11 residues. With 6 bases removed from V and 5 bases from J, the gap between germline ends came to 7 bases. CDR3 nucleotides: TGTGCCAGCAGTTCCAGGGAGACCCAGTACTTC. This gives the protein CASSSRETQYF.

The rearrangement uses TRBV10-3 and TRBJ1-2, with 9 bases identical to TRBD1. The trim removed 4 bases at V and 5 bases at J, leaving 2 bases unmatched. The CDR3 has 13 residues. CDR1 ENHRY and CDR2 SYGVKD come from the germline V gene. CDR3 nucleotides: TGTGCCATCAGTGCCGGGACAGGGTATGGCTACACCTTC. It encodes CAISAGTGYGYTF.

The rearrangement links TRBV6-5 to TRBJ1-1; D remains unclear. This CDR3 is built from 16 residues. V shed 0 bases and J shed 4 bases, with 15 bases lying between them. Germline loops: CDR1 MNHEY, CDR2 SVGAGI. The CDR3 loop is CASSYSKSALGTEAFF. Written as DNA, the CDR3 is TGTGCCAGCAGTTACTCAAAGAGCGCCTTGGGCACTGAAGCTTTCTTT.

The genes are TRBV4-1 and TRBJ1-2; D is perhaps TRBD1 (6 bases). Per germline, CDR1 MGHRA and CDR2 YSYEKL. The CDR3 runs to 15 residues. Trimming took off 0 bases at V and 7 bases at J, with 15 bases between the two ends. This chain's CDR3 is CASSQDPGTRGGYTF. The CDR3 bases are TGCGCCAGCAGCCAAGATCCCGGGACACGGGGTGGCTACACCTTC.

This sequence joins TRBV19 and TRBJ2-5; TRBD2 might be the D (5 bases). Between the trimmed V and J ends, which lost 1 base and 3 bases, there was a span of 21 bases. From germline, CDR1 is LNHDA and CDR2 SQIVND (reference sequence). This CDR3 is 18 amino acids long. CDR3 in amino acids: CASSIGPPRLVREETQYF. The CDR3 DNA reads as TGTGCCAGTAGTATAGGCCCTCCGCGGCTCGTGAGGGAAGAGACCCAGTACTTC.

The chain is built from TRBV7-6 and TRBJ2-4, with D maybe TRBD2 (5 bases). Germline CDR1 SGHVS, CDR2 FNYEAQ. The CDR3 runs 16 residues. V lost 2 bases and J lost 0, with 11 bases in between. Here the CDR3 reads CASSLSPGLAKNIQYF. The CDR3 DNA reads as TGTGCCAGCAGCTTATCTCCTGGACTAGCCAAAAACATTCAGTACTTC.

This chain connects TRBV4-1 to TRBJ1-1, with D uncertain. Trimming removed 1 base from V and 2 bases from J, with 8 bases in between. Germline V gene sequence: CDR1 MGHRA, CDR2 YSYEKL. CDR3 length: 14 amino acids. The CDR3 nucleotides read TGCGCCAGCAGCCAAGTTCCGGGAAACACTGAAGCTTTCTTT. It is translated as CASSQVPGNTEAFF.

This clone is a singleton in its sample. The V and J genes are TRBV6-4 and TRBJ1-2; 11 bases match TRBD1. The CDR3 spans 18 residues. The V gene's germline CDR1 is MRHNA and CDR2 SNTAGT. The ends lost 4 bases at V and 5 bases at J; junction bases unmatched: 15. The CDR3 coding sequence is TGTGCCAGCAGTGCCGCCCTCAATTGGGGACAGGGGGATTATGGCTACACCTTC. Translated, it gives CASSAALNWGQGDYGYTF.

This clone was seen a few times. Within the sample, other DNA sequences also encode this same CDR3. This rearrangement joins TRBV7-9 to TRBJ1-1; D may be TRBD1 (5 bases). The CDR3 contains 13 residues. CDR1 SEHNR and CDR2 FQNEAQ come from the germline V gene (reference sequence). V was pared by 5 bases and J by 1 base, with 8 bases between. The CDR3: CASSLTENTEAFF. CDR3 nucleotide sequence: TGTGCCAGCAGCCTGACAGAGAACACTGAAGCTTTCTTT.

CDR3 region: CASSLVVRAPDTQYF. CDR3 in DNA: TGCGCCAGCAGCTTGGTGGTCAGGGCCCCAGATACGCAGTATTTT. The rearrangement uses TRBV5-1 and TRBJ2-3; weak D call: TRBD1 (5 bases). This CDR3 comprises 15 residues. Germline CDR1 is SGHRS and CDR2 is YFSETQ. Trimming left V 0 bases short and J 4 bases short, with 12 bases between.

The rearrangement uses TRBV11-3 and TRBJ2-7; D is unresolved. The CDR3 covers 15 residues. The ends were cut back, 1 base at V and 2 bases at J, with 12 bases in the middle. In germline, CDR1 is SGHNT, CDR2 YENEEA. The CDR3 reads CASSLGKTAAYEQYF. The CDR3 DNA reads as TGTGCCAGCAGCTTAGGCAAGACGGCCGCCTACGAGCAGTACTTC.

The chain employs TRBV4-2 and TRBJ2-7, with D maybe TRBD2 (6 bases). Germline V gives CDR1 LGHNA, CDR2 YNFKEQ. V lost 1 base to trimming and J lost 4 bases, with 20 bases between them. CDR3 length: 17 residues. The CDR3 protein is CASSQANVPPEGYEQYF. Here the CDR3 DNA reads TGTGCCAGCAGCCAAGCAAATGTTCCCCCGGAGGGTTACGAGCAGTACTTC.

J is TRBJ2-7 and V is TRBV25-1, with D uncertain. In germline, CDR1 is MGHDK, CDR2 SYGVNS. Deletions cut 5 bases from V and 3 bases from J, with 8 bases between. The CDR3 length is 12 residues. The CDR3 coding sequence is TGTGCCAGCAGTCCCAACAGCTACGAGCAGTACTTC. The encoded protein is CASSPNSYEQYF.

The CDR3 sequence is CASSAGQGINYGYTF. CDR3 nucleotides: TGTGCCAGCAGTGCAGGACAGGGGATCAACTATGGCTACACCTTC. The chain joins TRBV9 to TRBJ1-2, with 9 nucleotides matching TRBD1. The trim removed 5 bases at V and 2 bases at J, leaving 7 bases unmatched. Looked up from germline, CDR1 is SGDLS and CDR2 is YYNGEE. This CDR3 is 15 amino acids long.

This clone was detected only a few times. The chain links TRBV4-2 to TRBJ2-1, with TRBD2 matching 9 bases. This CDR3 is built from 17 residues. V was pared by 1 base and J by 6 bases, with 10 bases of the junction left unmatched. Per the germline V gene, CDR1 is LGHNA and CDR2 is YNFKEQ. The CDR3 nucleotides read TGTGCCAGCAGCCAAGGGTACCGGCGGGGGGGCCGCAATGAGCAGTTCTTC. Translation: CASSQGYRRGGRNEQFF.

This clone has only one observation. The V call is TRBV28, the J call TRBJ2-2; possibly TRBD1 or TRBD2 for D (5 bases each). The V and J ends lost 5 bases and 2 bases respectively, with 15 bases between them. From germline, CDR1 is MDHEN and CDR2 SYDVKM. The CDR3 is made up of 16 amino acids. The CDR3 sequence: CASSPQGAGNTGELFF. Here the CDR3 DNA reads TGTGCCAGCAGTCCCCAAGGGGCGGGCAACACCGGGGAGCTGTTTTTT. The entire variable domain, with the rest obtained from reference TRBV28 and TRBJ2-2, is as follows: DVKVTQSSRYLVKRTGEKVFLECVQDMDHENMFWYRQDPGLGLRLIYFSYDVKMKEKGDIPEGYSVSREKKERFSLILESASTNQTSMYLCASSPQGAGNTGELFFGEGSRLTVL.

J is TRBJ1-4 and V is TRBV3-1 (or the pseudogene TRBV3-2), with D maybe TRBD1 (6 bases). Trimming took off 3 bases at V and 8 bases at J, with 10 bases between the two ends. Germline V CDR1 and CDR2: LGHDT, YNNKEL (reference sequence). The CDR3 is 13 amino acids. CDR3 coding DNA: TGTGCCAGCAGCCAGTGGACAGACGAAAAACTGTTTTTT. It yields the protein CASSQWTDEKLFF.

The chain carries TRBV4-1 and TRBJ2-5, with D possibly TRBD1 on 6 matching bases. Germline assignment: CDR1 MGHRA and CDR2 YSYEKL. This CDR3 contains 14 residues. V lost 1 base and J lost 5, with 11 bases in between. The CDR3 sequence is CASSQGGGRETQYF. Written as DNA, the CDR3 is TGCGCCAGCAGCCAAGGTGGGGGCAGGGAGACCCAGTACTTC.

The chain recombines TRBV30 with TRBJ1-4; weak D call: TRBD1 (6 bases). This CDR3 region has 15 residues. Trimming took 1 base from V and 0 from J, leaving 9 bases between them. The germline V gene has CDR1 GTSNPN and CDR2 SVGIG (reference sequence). This chain's CDR3 is CAWSEQGATNEKLFF. CDR3 DNA sequence: TGTGCCTGGAGTGAACAGGGTGCAACTAATGAAAAACTGTTTTTT. The variable domain in full, completed from reference TRBV30 and TRBJ1-4, reads SQTIHQWPATLVQPVGSPLSLECTVEGTSNPNLYWYRQAAGRGLQLLFYSVGIGQISSEVPQNLSASRPQDRQFILSSKKLLLSDSGFYLCAWSEQGATNEKLFFGSGTQLSVL.

V and J are TRBV9 and TRBJ1-6; D gene ambiguous. V dropped 0 bases and J dropped 6 bases, with 1 base sitting between them. Germline values: CDR1 SGDLS, CDR2 YYNGEE. The CDR3 has 12 amino acids. The CDR3 region is CASSVGNSPLHF. CDR3 nucleotides: TGTGCCAGCAGCGTAGGTAATTCACCCCTCCACTTT. The entire variable domain, with the rest obtained from reference TRBV9 and TRBJ1-6, is as follows: DSGVTQTPKHLITATGQRVTLRCSPRSGDLSVYWYQQSLDQGLQFLIQYYNGEERAKGNILERFSAQQFPDLHSELNLSSLELGDSALYFCASSVGNSPLHFGNGTRLTVT.

The chain uses TRBV4-1 and TRBJ2-5, with 11 bases aligning to TRBD2. The CDR3 is 17 amino acids. Germline CDR1 MGHRA, CDR2 YSYEKL. V shed 10 bases and J 5 bases; nucleotides not matched to a gene: 18. The CDR3 reads CATSPRGSGGAPETQYF. In DNA, the CDR3 is TGCGCCACCTCACCGAGGGGTAGCGGGGGGGCACCCGAGACCCAGTACTTC.

The V gene is TRBV2, the J gene TRBJ1-1; a possible D gene is TRBD1 (5 bases). V was cut by 10 bases and J by 1 base, with 10 bases left in between. CDR1 is SNHLY, CDR2 FYNNEI, per germline. The CDR3 spans 12 residues. CDR3 bases: TGTGCCAAAGAGAGGGGGAACACTGAAGCTTTCTTT. Protein sequence: CAKERGNTEAFF.

V gene TRBV5-1 combines with J gene TRBJ1-2; 9 bases line up with TRBD1. There are 14 residues in the CDR3. Germline assignment: CDR1 SGHRS and CDR2 YFSETQ. V lost 6 bases and J lost 4; bases outside the gene matches: 7. CDR3: CASTPTGGAYGYTF. DNA of the CDR3: TGCGCCAGCACCCCCACAGGGGGCGCCTATGGCTACACCTTC.

The chain recombines TRBV6-4 with TRBJ2-7; 9 bases agree with TRBD2. CDR3 length: 14 residues. From germline, CDR1 is MRHNA and CDR2 SNTAGT. With V trimmed by 4 bases and J by 2 bases, 3 bases remained unmatched. The CDR3 loop reads CASSVERGAYEQYF. The DNA for the CDR3 is TGTGCCAGCAGTGTCGAGCGGGGGGCCTACGAGCAGTACTTC.

This chain links TRBV5-6 with TRBJ1-2; D is perhaps TRBD1 (5 bases). Trimming cost V 1 base and J 4 bases, with 14 bases left between them. The CDR3 totals 15 residues. Per germline, CDR1 SGHDT and CDR2 YYEEEE. The CDR3 sequence is CASSLIRDPFYGYTF. In nucleotides, the CDR3 is TGTGCCAGCAGCTTGATCAGGGACCCTTTCTATGGCTACACCTTC.